This entry describes one TCR beta chain. Its antigen remains unidentified. The germline V gene has CDR1 SGHKS and CDR2 YYEKEE (reference sequence). This CDR3 has 17 amino acids. Germline trimming cut 2 bases from V and 1 base from J; bases unmatched to any gene: 5. This record belongs to a study of identical twins. Study-level findings and limits: Conclusions rested on cross-sectional statistics rather than following the same donors. Where beta out-of-frame sequences were concerned, excess twin sharing was weaker. Memory repertoires showed no such pattern, whereas abundant cord blood beta clonotypes carried fewer insertions.

Carrying unique molecular identifiers, the cDNA also gained a universal primer site through template switching. TCRdb independently ran MiXCR on the 5' RACE reads; one entry per CDR3 protein. The sample contains 500,000 to 650,000 distinct CDR3 sequences, 7.1% of which appear only once. The same data also contributed to another study, on yellow fever vaccine responses in identical twins.

Material for sequencing was PBMCs. The chain employs TRBV5-5 and TRBJ2-2; 10 nucleotides align to TRBD2. The receptor's source is a woman in her late teens or twenties in good health. CDR3 sequence reads: CASSLILAGENTGELFF. The CDR3 bases are TGTGCCAGCAGCTTAATTCTAGCGGGGGAGAACACCGGGGAGCTGTTTTTT.